Listed below are T cell receptor beta chains from one sample, sequenced in a study of T cell responses to AZD1222 COVID-19 vaccine. Assay: immunoSEQ multiplex PCR; the TCRdb copy retains only in-frame clones and omits some. Seen here are about 110,000 clones, roughly 85% observed once, and the top ten hold 4.5% to 6%. The sample here was peripheral blood, taken 28 days after the second AZD1222 dose. The receptors stem from an adult who received the AZD1222 COVID-19 vaccine. Each CDR3 is given with its conserved first and last residue. Fields, in order: clone size, J gene, V gene, D gene, CDR3 DNA, CDR3 protein. The D gene is left open where the match is weak. The listing skips clone size in some rows; elsewhere it reads once, few, many or a size class.

>few|TRBJ2-1|TRBV7-6|-
TGTGCCAGCAGCCCCGGGTTTGTTGGGGATGAGCAGTTCTTC
CASSPGFVGDEQFF
>-|TRBJ2-7|TRBV7-9|TRBD2
TGTGCCAGCAGCAAGGGACTAGCGGGGGCCTACGAGCAGTACTTC
CASSKGLAGAYEQYF
>few|TRBJ2-1|TRBV11-1|TRBD1
TGTGCCAGCAGCCTCTACACCGGGACAGGGTACAATGAGCAGTTCTTC
CASSLYTGTGYNEQFF
>-|TRBJ2-2|TRBV19|-
TGTGCCACCGTCAGCCCGGGGCGGGAGCTGTTTTTT
CATVSPGRELFF
>once|TRBJ1-2|TRBV4-1|-
TGCGCCAGCAGCCAAGATCTGGCGGGCTACACCTTC
CASSQDLAGYTF
>-|TRBJ1-4|TRBV7-9|TRBD1
TGTGCCAGCACCTCATGGGACAGTGATGAAAAACTGTTTTTT
CASTSWDSDEKLFF
>-|TRBJ1-1|TRBV2|-
TGTGCCAGCAGTGGGGACACTGAAGCTTTCTTT
CASSGDTEAFF
>-|TRBJ2-3|TRBV7-2|TRBD1
TGTGCCAGCAGCTTAGGGGACAGGGGGCTGGCAGATACGCAGTATTTT
CASSLGDRGLADTQYF
>once|TRBJ2-3|TRBV7-3|TRBD2
TGTGCCAGCAGCTCGGGACTAGCGGGGGGTGCTGATACGCAGTATTTT
CASSSGLAGGADTQYF
>-|TRBJ1-1|TRBV19|-
TGTGCCAGTAGTAAACAGGGTAGGGACACTGAAGCTTTCTTT
CASSKQGRDTEAFF
>-|TRBJ1-2|TRBV19|-
TGTGCCAGTAGTAGAGGGTCGACGGCTGGCTACACCTTC
CASSRGSTAGYTF
>-|TRBJ1-2|TRBV21-1|-
TGTGCCAGCACTCCACCTCCGGGACACCGACCGGGGAGCTACACCTTC
CASTPPPGHRPGSYTF
>-|TRBJ2-7|TRBV4-3|TRBD1
TGCGCCAGCAGCCAAGATTCCGGGACAGGGGCCTACGAGCAGTACTTC
CASSQDSGTGAYEQYF
>-|TRBJ1-1|TRBV27|-
TGTGCCAGCAGTACTTACAGGGTCACTGAAGCTTTCTTT
CASSTYRVTEAFF
>-|TRBJ2-3|TRBV11-2|-
TGTGCCAGCAGCTTAGTAGTCGCGAGGGTAACAGATACGCAGTATTTT
CASSLVVARVTDTQYF
>-|TRBJ1-4|TRBV4-1|-
TGCGCCAGCAGCCACCAGACAGGTCTGTTGAGTAATGAAAAACTGTTTTTT
CASSHQTGLLSNEKLFF
>-|TRBJ1-5|TRBV19|-
TGTGCCAGTACCGAAAGGGTCGGGGATAGCAATCAGCCCCAGCATTTT
CASTERVGDSNQPQHF
>few|TRBJ2-5|TRBV6-2/TRBV6-3|-
TGTGCCAGCAGCACAGGGGCGGGGGAGACCCAGTACTTC
CASSTGAGETQYF
>-|TRBJ1-1|TRBV7-2|TRBD1
TGTGCCAGCAGCTTTGGGGACAGGCCAAGGACTGAAGCTTTCTTT
CASSFGDRPRTEAFF
>-|TRBJ1-5|TRBV12-5|-
TGTGCTAGTGGCTGGGACATAGATCAGCCCCAGCATTTT
CASGWDIDQPQHF
>-|TRBJ1-1|TRBV2|TRBD1
TGTGCCAGCAGAGATTCATTGGACAGGAGGAACACTGAAGCTTTCTTT
CASRDSLDRRNTEAFF
>few|TRBJ2-7|TRBV6-5|TRBD2
TGTGCCAGCAGGAGAACTGGGACTAGCGGCGAGCAGTACTTC
CASRRTGTSGEQYF
>-|TRBJ1-5|TRBV6-5|TRBD1
TGTGCCAGCCTTCCGGGACAGGGGGATCAGCCCCAGCATTTT
CASLPGQGDQPQHF
>-|TRBJ1-2|TRBV5-5|TRBD1
TGTGCCAGCAGCTTGGAGGGACAGGCTAACTATGGCTACACCTTC
CASSLEGQANYGYTF
>-|TRBJ2-4|TRBV18|-
TGTGCCAGCTCACCCCCGGGAATAAACATTCAGTACTTC
CASSPPGINIQYF
>-|TRBJ1-1|TRBV4-2|-
TGTGCCAGCGCACCGTTGCGCCGGGGGACTGAAGCTTTCTTT
CASAPLRRGTEAFF
>-|TRBJ1-6|TRBV4-2|TRBD1
TGTGCCAGCAGCCAAGAGTTACAGGGGGTTAATTCACCCCTCCACTTT
CASSQELQGVNSPLHF
>-|TRBJ1-4|TRBV5-1|-
TGCGCCAGCAGCCGAAACACCCCAACTAATGAAAAACTGTTTTTT
CASSRNTPTNEKLFF
>-|TRBJ2-1|TRBV29-1|-
TGCAGCGTTGAAGATAACTCCGTCTACAATGAGCAGTTCTTC
CSVEDNSVYNEQFF
>-|TRBJ1-1|TRBV14|-
TGTGCCAGCAGCCAAGACGCCGGTCCCTTGGTGAACACTGAAGCTTTCTTT
CASSQDAGPLVNTEAFF
>-|TRBJ2-7|TRBV4-1|-
TGCGCCAGCAGCCAAGATCTCTCATACGAGCAGTACTTC
CASSQDLSYEQYF